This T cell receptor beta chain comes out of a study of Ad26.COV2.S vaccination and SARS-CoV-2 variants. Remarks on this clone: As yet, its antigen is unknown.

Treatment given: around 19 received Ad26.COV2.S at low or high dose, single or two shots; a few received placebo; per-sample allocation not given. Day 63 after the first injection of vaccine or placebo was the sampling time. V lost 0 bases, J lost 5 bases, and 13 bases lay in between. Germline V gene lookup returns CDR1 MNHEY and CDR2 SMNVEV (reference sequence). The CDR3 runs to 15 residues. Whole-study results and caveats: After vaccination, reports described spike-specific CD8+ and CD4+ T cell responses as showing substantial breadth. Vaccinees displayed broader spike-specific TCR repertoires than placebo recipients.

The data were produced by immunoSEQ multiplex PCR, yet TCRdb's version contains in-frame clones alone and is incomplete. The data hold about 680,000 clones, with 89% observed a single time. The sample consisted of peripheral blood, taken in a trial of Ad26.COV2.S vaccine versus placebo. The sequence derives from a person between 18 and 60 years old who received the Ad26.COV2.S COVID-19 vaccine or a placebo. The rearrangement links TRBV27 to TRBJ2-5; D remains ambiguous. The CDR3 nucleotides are TGTGCCAGCAGTTTATCCCTGGATAGGCGGGAGACCCAGTACTTC. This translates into CASSLSLDRRETQYF.